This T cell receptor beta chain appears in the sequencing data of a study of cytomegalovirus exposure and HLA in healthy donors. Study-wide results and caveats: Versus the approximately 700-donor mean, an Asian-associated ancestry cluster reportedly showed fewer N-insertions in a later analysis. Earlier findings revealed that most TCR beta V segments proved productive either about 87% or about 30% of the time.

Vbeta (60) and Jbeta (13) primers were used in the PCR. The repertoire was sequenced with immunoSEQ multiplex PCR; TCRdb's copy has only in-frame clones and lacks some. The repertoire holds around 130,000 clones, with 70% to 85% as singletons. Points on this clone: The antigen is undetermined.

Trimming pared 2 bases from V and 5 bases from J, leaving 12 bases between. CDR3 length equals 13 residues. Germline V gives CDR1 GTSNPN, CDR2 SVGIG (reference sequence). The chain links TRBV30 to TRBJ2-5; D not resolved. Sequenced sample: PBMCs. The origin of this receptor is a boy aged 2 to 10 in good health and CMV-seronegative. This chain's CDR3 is CAWSHTLGETQYF. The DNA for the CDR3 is TGTGCCTGGAGTCACACTCTCGGGGAGACCCAGTACTTC.